The 8 T cell receptor beta chains presented below share a single source sample, sequenced in a study of T-cell memory formation after mild COVID-19. In TCRdb, the 5' RACE reads were re-called with MiXCR into one record per CDR3 protein. The sample has 560,000 or so distinct CDR3 sequences, 17% seen once. The specimen was PBMCs or a T cell subset sorted from them (not recorded which). Every receptor here comes from an adult woman who had mild COVID-19 (a few samples of this study predate the infection). Cell type and time point are not known.

V usage is TRBV19 and J usage is TRBJ1-5, with 10 nucleotides matching TRBD1. The CDR3 is 16 amino acids. CDR1 is LNHDA and CDR2 is SQIVND in the germline V gene (reference sequence). Trimming removed 8 bases from V and 0 bases from J; junction bases left unmatched: 7. The CDR3 nucleotides read TGTGCCAGTGACGGGACAGGGGTCCATAGCAATCAGCCCCAGCATTTT. It codes for CASDGTGVHSNQPQHF.

The chain couples TRBV27 to TRBJ2-3; TRBD1 aligns across 7 bases. The CDR3 sequence is 15 residues long. J was trimmed by 4 bases and V by 4 bases; bases with no gene match: 8. CDR1 and CDR2 (germline): MNHEY, SMNVEV (reference sequence). The CDR3 protein is CASSWAGGSADTQYF. DNA of the CDR3: TGTGCCAGCAGTTGGGCAGGGGGAAGCGCAGATACGCAGTATTTT.

V is TRBV6-2 or TRBV6-3 and J is TRBJ1-5, with 8 positions matching TRBD1. After removal of 5 bases from V and 5 bases from J, the junction contained 8 bases not matched to a gene. Germline CDR1 reads MNHEY; CDR2 reads SVGEGT. The CDR3 has 15 amino acids. The CDR3, as DNA: TGTGCCAGCAGTCATTCTTTGACAGGGGATCAGCCCCAGCATTTT. The encoded protein is CASSHSLTGDQPQHF.

The J gene is TRBJ2-1, the V gene TRBV5-1; D is possibly TRBD1 or TRBD2 (5 bases each). V shed 4 bases and J shed 1 base, with 15 bases lying between them. CDR1 is SGHRS, CDR2 YFSETQ, per germline. The CDR3 has 16 amino acids. Here the CDR3 DNA reads TGCGCCAGCAGCCTGGGTGGGGGAAAATCCTACAATGAGCAGTTCTTC. It is translated as CASSLGGGKSYNEQFF.

This clonotype was counted only a few times. This sequence joins TRBV20-1 and TRBJ2-3, with TRBD2 as a possible D gene (7 bases). The germline gives CDR1 DFQATT, CDR2 SNEGSKA (reference sequence). Trimming shortened V by 6 bases and J by 6 bases, and 22 bases separated the two germline ends. This CDR3 comprises 15 residues. The CDR3 region has the DNA TGCAGTGCCAACCCGCGGGCGGGGGCTCGGGATACGCAGTATTTT. This encodes CSANPRAGARDTQYF.

V usage is TRBV5-4 and J usage is TRBJ2-1; 10 bases agree with TRBD2. The CDR3 covers 15 residues. The germline V gene encodes CDR1 SGHNT and CDR2 YYREEE (reference sequence). The V gene end was trimmed by 3 bases and the J gene end by 4 bases; junction bases not matched to a gene: 4. The CDR3 coding sequence is TGTGCCAGCAGCTGGGCAGCGGGAGGGTACAATGAGCAGTTCTTC. Translation gives CASSWAAGGYNEQFF.

The chain is built from TRBV2 and TRBJ2-2; 12 bases map to TRBD2. With V trimmed by 6 bases and J by 8 bases, 7 bases remained unmatched. Germline CDR1 is SNHLY and CDR2 is FYNNEI. The CDR3 is 15 residues long. The CDR3 coding sequence is TGTGCCAGCAGGTTCACTAGCGGGAGGATAGGGGAGCTGTTTTTT. Translated, it gives CASRFTSGRIGELFF.

The chain employs TRBV19 and TRBJ2-5; D uncertain. Trimming shortened V by 0 bases and J by 5 bases, and 4 bases separated the two germline ends. This CDR3 is built from 12 residues. Germline CDR1 is LNHDA and CDR2 is SQIVND (reference sequence). In nucleotides, the CDR3 is TGTGCCAGTAGTATAGAGGGGGAGACCCAGTACTTC. The encoded protein is CASSIEGETQYF.